These 16 T cell receptor beta chains were all obtained from the same sample, sequenced in a study of cytomegalovirus exposure and HLA in healthy donors. The PCR was carried out with 60 Vbeta primers and 13 Jbeta primers. Sequencing used immunoSEQ multiplex PCR; TCRdb keeps in-frame clones, though not all of them. Of some 200,000 clones in the sample, roughly 80% were seen once. Material for sequencing was PBMCs. The source of these receptors is a man aged 35 to 55 in good health and CMV-seropositive.

CDR3 sequence: CASSLVLGTDPYEQYF. The DNA of the CDR3 is TGTGCCAGCAGCTTAGTTTTAGGGACAGACCCCTACGAGCAGTACTTC. J is TRBJ2-7 and V is TRBV7-6, with 7 bases that match TRBD1. This CDR3 has 16 residues. J gave up 2 bases and V 1 base, and 8 bases lay outside the gene matches. CDR1 is SGHVS and CDR2 is FNYEAQ in the germline V gene.

V is TRBV7-3 and J is TRBJ2-1, with 10 bases matching TRBD2. Looked up from germline, CDR1 is SGHTA and CDR2 is FQGTGA. With 5 bases clipped from V and 7 bases from J, the junction kept 8 bases outside the gene matches. There are 15 residues in the CDR3. The CDR3 loop reads CASSKQAGGINEQFF. CDR3 nucleotides: TGTGCCAGCAGCAAGCAAGCGGGGGGGATTAATGAGCAGTTCTTC. The variable domain in full, completed from reference TRBV7-3 and TRBJ2-1, reads GAGVSQTPSNKVTEKGKYVELRCDPISGHTALYWYRQSLGQGPEFLIYFQGTGAADDSGLPNDRFFAVRPEGSVSTLKIQRTERGDSAVYLCASSKQAGGINEQFFGPGTRLTVL.

The chain carries TRBV2 and TRBJ1-1, with TRBD1 identical over 7 bases. This CDR3 has 13 residues. Looked up from germline, CDR1 is SNHLY and CDR2 is FYNNEI. Losses at the gene ends were 4 bases for V and 4 bases for J; bases not matched to a gene: 3. CDR3 sequence: CASSVAGGTEAFF. As DNA, the CDR3 is TGTGCCAGCAGTGTAGCAGGGGGCACTGAAGCTTTCTTT.

The gene calls are TRBV7-9 and TRBJ1-1; 9 positions agree with TRBD1. The CDR3 totals 15 residues. Germline trimming cut 3 bases from V and 3 bases from J; bases unmatched to any gene: 5. Germline CDR1 is SEHNR and CDR2 is FQNEAQ (reference sequence). In DNA form, the CDR3 reads TGTGCCAGCAGCTTCGCGGACAGGGGCCACACTGAAGCTTTCTTT. Its translation is CASSFADRGHTEAFF.

The chain employs TRBV7-9 and TRBJ2-7; 11 positions match TRBD1. Germline V gene sequence: CDR1 SEHNR, CDR2 FQNEAQ (reference sequence). J was trimmed by 7 bases and V by 1 base; bases with no gene match: 6. The CDR3 is 15 residues long. The CDR3 loop reads CASSLGDRGVWEQYF. The CDR3 bases are TGTGCCAGCAGCTTAGGGGACAGGGGGGTCTGGGAGCAGTACTTC.

This chain joins TRBV19 and TRBJ2-3; 9 positions match TRBD1. V dropped 4 bases and J dropped 3; count of bases not matched to a gene: 5. This CDR3 is built from 15 residues. Germline V gives CDR1 LNHDA, CDR2 SQIVND (reference sequence). The CDR3 DNA follows: TGTGCCAGTAGTACCGGGACAGGGTATACAGATACGCAGTATTTT. It is translated as CASSTGTGYTDTQYF.

The chain employs TRBV6-5 and TRBJ2-7; D remains unclear. Germline lookup yields CDR1 MNHEY and CDR2 SVGAGI. This CDR3 comprises 13 residues. V lost 5 bases, J lost 2 bases, and 10 bases lay in between. For the CDR3, the DNA is TGTGCCAGCAGTCCAGCAGGAACCTACGAGCAGTACTTC. Its protein product is CASSPAGTYEQYF.

The chain uses TRBV5-6 and TRBJ1-4; D might be TRBD1 (5 bases). Germline lookup yields CDR1 SGHDT and CDR2 YYEEEE. The V gene lost 4 bases and the J gene lost 7 bases, with 11 bases spanning the gap. The CDR3 runs 13 residues. CDR3 sequence (DNA): TGTGCCAGCAGCCCTTTGGGGGGTGAAAAACTGTTTTTT. Its translation: CASSPLGGEKLFF.

This clone showed up just a few times. The genes are TRBV4-3 and TRBJ1-5, with a possible D match to TRBD1 (5 bases). The CDR3 extends over 16 amino acids. Trimming removed 0 bases from V and 4 bases from J, with 13 bases in between. Germline CDR1 is LGHNA and CDR2 is YSLEER. The CDR3, as DNA: TGCGCCAGCAGCCAAGAACGGGGGGATCTAAATCAGCCCCAGCATTTT. Residues: CASSQERGDLNQPQHF.

The chain is built from TRBV9 and TRBJ2-4; D is undetermined. Germline CDR1 SGDLS, CDR2 YYNGEE. The CDR3 spans 13 residues. Trimming stripped 2 bases from V and 8 bases from J, with 11 bases between. The CDR3 reads CASSVEDWDIQYF. In DNA form, the CDR3 reads TGTGCCAGCAGCGTGGAAGACTGGGACATTCAGTACTTC.

This clone was seen just once. The chain carries TRBV5-1 and TRBJ1-2, with 8 nucleotides matching TRBD1. V lost 4 bases, J lost 0 bases, and 5 bases stayed unmatched. This CDR3 comprises 15 residues. Per germline, CDR1 SGHRS and CDR2 YFSETQ. CDR3 residues: CASSPGQGANYGYTF. The CDR3 bases are TGCGCCAGCAGCCCAGGACAGGGAGCTAACTATGGCTACACCTTC.

This chain links TRBV6-4 with TRBJ1-4; TRBD1 matches 10 bases. Germline CDR1 reads MRHNA; CDR2 reads SNTAGT. This CDR3 is built from 17 residues. V shed 4 bases and J 0 bases; nucleotides not matched to a gene: 5. The CDR3 DNA reads as TGTGCCAGCAGTGCGGACAGGGGGGTGGCAACTAATGAAAAACTGTTTTTT. Its protein is CASSADRGVATNEKLFF.

The chain is built from TRBV2 and TRBJ2-7; D ambiguous. V dropped 5 bases and J dropped 2 bases, with 10 bases sitting between them. Germline CDR1 and CDR2: SNHLY and FYNNEI. This CDR3 is 13 amino acids long. The CDR3 DNA reads TGTGCCAGCAGTATTACAGTAACCTACGAGCAGTACTTC. Protein: CASSITVTYEQYF.

This clone was recorded once. The chain couples TRBV19 to TRBJ2-3, with a tentative D call TRBD2 (6 bases). Germline CDR1 LNHDA, CDR2 SQIVND (reference sequence). V lost 4 bases and J 6 bases, leaving 17 bases between the germline ends. The CDR3 consists of 15 residues. The CDR3 region is CASSTLAVAADTQYF. The CDR3, as DNA: TGTGCCAGTAGTACCTTAGCGGTGGCTGCCGATACGCAGTATTTT.

The chain has TRBV5-1 and TRBJ2-2; 7 bases are a match to TRBD1. The CDR3 runs to 17 residues. The V and J ends lost 4 bases and 2 bases, in that order; junction bases with no gene match: 11. Germline V gives CDR1 SGHRS, CDR2 YFSETQ. In DNA form, the CDR3 reads TGCGCCAGCAGCCCACAATCGGGGACAGCTAACACCGGGGAGCTGTTTTTT. It translates to CASSPQSGTANTGELFF.

Only a few counts were recorded for this clone. The chain uses TRBV4-3 and TRBJ2-7; D gene uncertain. The CDR3 consists of 14 residues. Germline V CDR1 and CDR2: LGHNA, YSLEER. V lost 4 bases and J lost 0, with 10 bases in between. CDR3 region: CASSRDTRSYEQYF. The CDR3 DNA is TGCGCCAGCAGCCGCGACACCCGCTCCTACGAGCAGTACTTC.